A selection of T cell receptor beta chains follows, all from one sample in a study of regulatory T cells in long-lasting Graves disease. TCRdb used MiXCR to reprocess the multiplex PCR reads, holding one entry per CDR3 protein. The sample has some 410,000 distinct CDR3 sequences, 16% seen once. A further study also used this sample, focusing on T cells in Graves' hyperthyroidism and ophthalmopathy.

The sample here was peripheral blood mononuclear cells (PBMCs), taken at new diagnosis, from a patient treated with antithyroid drugs. The receptor source for this set is a woman between 25 and 40 years old with Graves disease. Both conserved end residues are part of each CDR3. A D gene is named only where the DNA matches it firmly. Expanded clones are given a class, and other clones once, few, many or no size at all.

D gene,V gene,J gene,clone size,CDR3 protein,CDR3 DNA
TRBD2,TRBV6-1,TRBJ2-7,many,CASRRAGGTYEQYF,TGTGCCAGCCGTCGAGCGGGAGGGACCTACGAGCAGTACTTC
-,TRBV10-3,TRBJ2-7,-,CATSSLSYEQYF,TGTGCCACGAGTAGCTTATCCTACGAGCAGTACTTC
-,TRBV11-2,TRBJ2-3,many,CASAQGRVSTDTQYF,TGTGCCAGCGCCCAGGGGCGGGTTAGCACAGATACGCAGTATTTT
-,TRBV18,TRBJ2-1,many,CASSPGAAGEQFF,TGTGCCAGCTCCCCCGGGGCTGCTGGTGAGCAGTTCTTC
-,TRBV12-3/TRBV12-4,TRBJ2-2,-,CASRATGSNTGELFF,TGTGCCAGCAGAGCCACAGGTTCGAACACCGGGGAGCTGTTTTTT
-,TRBV6-2/TRBV6-3,TRBJ1-5,few,CASPDRDRTAYSNQPQHF,TGTGCCAGTCCAGACCGGGACCGGACTGCATATAGCAATCAGCCCCAGCATTTT
TRBD2,TRBV13,TRBJ2-1,few,CASSFMTSGYNEQFF,TGTGCCAGCAGCTTTATGACTAGCGGCTACAATGAGCAGTTCTTC
-,TRBV5-5,TRBJ1-3,few,CASSLDLMVGNTIYF,TGTGCCAGCAGCTTGGATCTGATGGTGGGAAACACCATATATTTT
-,TRBV19,TRBJ2-1,-,CASSFATDNEQFF,TGTGCCAGTAGTTTCGCTACCGACAATGAGCAGTTCTTC
TRBD2,TRBV12-3/TRBV12-4,TRBJ2-3,few,CASSFWLAGSTDTQYF,TGTGCCAGCAGTTTCTGGCTAGCGGGCAGCACAGATACGCAGTATTTT